This TCR beta chain is drawn from a study of neurological immune-mediated disorders. TCRdb re-called the 5' RACE reads through MiXCR, storing one row per CDR3 protein. The table has some 37,000 distinct CDR3 sequences, about 3.2% seen once; the top ten hold 7.5% to 8.5%. Notes on the study in general: Multiple sclerosis patients had less TCR clonal expansion than even healthy controls, unlike HTLV-1-associated myelopathy.

Germline CDR1 reads SGHRS; CDR2 reads YFSETQ. This CDR3 comprises 15 residues. V was pared by 4 bases and J by 6 bases, with 14 bases between. This clonotype was observed at least ten times. Its antigen remains unknown. Indicated time point: longitudinal time-point 1 (baseline). The sequenced sample was PBMCs. The chain recombines TRBV5-1 with TRBJ1-6; perhaps TRBD1 as D (5 bases). The receptor was derived from a woman aged 55 to 70 with multiple sclerosis. In DNA, the CDR3 is TGCGCCAGCAGCCCGAGCCTAGGGGCTAATTCACCCCTCCACTTT. Translated, it gives CASSPSLGANSPLHF.